The 10 T cell receptor beta chains below come from one sample, sequenced in a study of blood T cell repertoires in COVID-19 (dated by TCRdb to 2019 to 2021). The method behind the library was the immunoSEQ multiplex PCR assay. TCRdb obtained this table from immuneACCESS and retained in-frame rearrangements with V and J assigned. These tables miss some clones; where compared with another copy, unresolved V genes account for less than half of the shortfall, and the remainder is unexplained. The sample table lists tens of thousands of clones, roughly nine tenths of them with a count of one. Jointly, the top ten make up about 15% of the sample. Sample: peripheral blood. Every receptor here comes from an elderly man in a cohort sampled during active COVID-19.

The chain is built from TRBV2 and TRBJ1-5; weak D call: TRBD1 (6 bases). CDR3 length: 15 residues. The germline CDR1 and CDR2 sequences are SNHLY and FYNNEI. The V and J ends lost 4 bases and 7 bases respectively, with 17 bases between them. The CDR3 region is CASSAYHGGGQPQHF. The CDR3 DNA reads TGTGCCAGCAGTGCCTATCACGGGGGGGGCCAGCCCCAGCATTTT.

The chain recombines TRBV6-2 or TRBV6-3 with TRBJ1-2; possible D gene TRBD1, 5 bases. Germline V lookup: CDR1 MNHEY, CDR2 SVGEGT. V was clipped by 3 bases and J by 4 bases, with 12 bases between them. The CDR3 is 14 amino acids. The CDR3 nucleotides are TGTGCCAGCAGTTATAGCAGGGAACTCTATGGCTACACCTTC. Its protein is CASSYSRELYGYTF.

The rearrangement links TRBV6-6 to TRBJ1-2; D may be TRBD1 (5 bases). CDR3 length: 14 amino acids. Trimming removed 6 bases from V and 8 bases from J, with 19 bases in between. Germline CDR1 reads MNHNY; CDR2 reads SVGAGI (reference sequence). The CDR3, as DNA: TGTGCCAGCAGCCTCTCGGACATCCCGCGGGGCTACACCTTC. Its translation: CASSLSDIPRGYTF.

This clone showed up just a few times. The chain links TRBV28 to TRBJ1-2, with D tentatively TRBD1 (5 bases). Trimming took 5 bases from V and 2 from J, leaving 9 bases between them. In germline, CDR1 is MDHEN, CDR2 SYDVKM. This CDR3 has 13 amino acids. CDR3 sequence (DNA): TGTGCCAGCAGTCCGACAGAGAACTATGGCTACACCTTC. Its translation: CASSPTENYGYTF.

The chain is built from TRBV5-6 and TRBJ2-5, with unresolved D. V lost 3 bases, J lost 4 bases, and 4 bases lay in between. The CDR3 extends over 11 amino acids. Germline assignment: CDR1 SGHDT and CDR2 YYEEEE. The CDR3 nucleotides read TGTGCCAGCAGCTCCCTAGAGACCCAGTACTTC. Its protein is CASSSLETQYF. Based on the CDR3 plus reference TRBV5-6 and TRBJ2-5, the full variable domain is DAGVTQSPTHLIKTRGQQVTLRCSPKSGHDTVSWYQQALGQGPQFIFQYYEEEERQRGNFPDRFSGHQFPNYSSELNVNALLLGDSALYLCASSSLETQYFGPGTRLLVL.

The CDR3 here is CASSPPRLWGGEQYV. The CDR3 DNA reads as TGTGCCAGCAGCCCACCCCGTCTCTGGGGGGGGGAGCAGTACGTC. The chain uses TRBV7-9 and TRBJ2-7, with TRBD2 matching 7 bases. The length of the CDR3 is 15 residues. The germline V gene encodes CDR1 SEHNR and CDR2 FQNEAQ (reference sequence). V was pared by 5 bases and J by 7 bases, with 14 bases of the junction left unmatched.

The chain uses TRBV5-4 and TRBJ2-5; TRBD2 matches at 7 bases. CDR3 length: 15 residues. The germline CDR1 and CDR2 sequences are SGHNT and YYREEE (reference sequence). V dropped 4 bases and J dropped 4; count of bases not matched to a gene: 10. The CDR3 is CASSQGRAGRETQYF. In DNA, the CDR3 is TGTGCCAGCAGCCAAGGGAGGGCTGGGAGAGAGACCCAGTACTTC.

The rearrangement joins TRBV6-5 to TRBJ1-1; D is perhaps TRBD1 (6 bases). The CDR3 sequence is 15 residues long. Germline V gene lookup returns CDR1 MNHEY and CDR2 SVGAGI. V lost 6 bases, J lost 1 base, and 15 bases lay in between. The CDR3 protein is CASSWTVGGNTEAFF. DNA for the CDR3: TGTGCCAGCAGCTGGACAGTCGGTGGGAACACTGAAGCTTTCTTT.

The CDR3 protein is CASSLLREGSEQYF. CDR3 nucleotide sequence: TGTGCCAGCAGCCTCCTAAGGGAGGGCTCCGAGCAGTACTTC. The rearrangement uses TRBV3-1 (or the pseudogene TRBV3-2) and TRBJ2-7, with TRBD2 matching 7 bases. The V and J ends lost 4 bases and 6 bases, in that order; junction bases with no gene match: 9. CDR1 and CDR2 (germline): LGHDT, YNNKEL (reference sequence). There are 14 residues in the CDR3.

The chain couples TRBV4-1 to TRBJ2-5, with 8 positions matching TRBD1. V shed 0 bases, J shed 5 bases, and the junction held 8 bases outside the gene matches. Germline values: CDR1 MGHRA, CDR2 YSYEKL. The CDR3 covers 16 residues. The CDR3 DNA is TGCGCCAGCAGCCAAGAAGGGGCAGGGGGCGCCGAGACCCAGTACTTC. This translates into CASSQEGAGGAETQYF.